A single sample gave rise to the 12 T cell receptor beta chains below, sequenced in a study of post-analysis software for immune sequencing data. Libraries were made from TCR beta cDNA, and they carried unique molecular identifiers. TCRdb re-called the PCR reads with MiXCR, one entry per CDR3 protein. The sample comprises about half a million distinct CDR3 sequences, less than 40% of which are singletons, and 4.5% to 7.5% rests with the top ten. Study-wide findings and caveats: About five TRBV segments were more frequent in patients than controls; TRBV5-6, TRBV5-1 and TRBV20-1 belonged to this group.

These receptors have no identified antigens. The sequenced sample was blood. The receptors derive from a girl aged 2-17 years with multiple sclerosis.

This clonotype was detected a few times. The chain joins TRBV2 to TRBJ2-1; TRBD1 might be the D (5 bases). The CDR3 is made up of 11 amino acids. V dropped 7 bases and J dropped 9 bases, with 10 bases sitting between them. Germline V gene lookup returns CDR1 SNHLY and CDR2 FYNNEI. The CDR3 sequence is CASMRTGEQFF. DNA of the CDR3: TGTGCCAGCATGCGCACAGGTGAGCAGTTCTTC.

The rearrangement links TRBV15 to TRBJ1-1, with D hard to call. Germline values: CDR1 LNHNV, CDR2 YYDKDF (reference sequence). Trimming left V 0 bases short and J 6 bases short, with 11 bases between. The CDR3 totals 14 residues. Written as DNA, the CDR3 is TGTGCCACCAGCAGAGAGGACGTTCCGGCTGAAGCTTTCTTT. As protein: CATSREDVPAEAFF.

The gene calls are TRBV28 and TRBJ2-2; D gene ambiguous. CDR1 MDHEN and CDR2 SYDVKM come from the germline V gene. The CDR3 runs 15 residues. Trimming pared 5 bases from V and 7 bases from J, leaving 17 bases between. The CDR3 DNA is TGTGCCAGCAGTCTCCCGGCCATAGTCAGCGGGGAGCTGTTTTTT. This codes for CASSLPAIVSGELFF.

Details on this clonotype: Germline is not matched at one junction end, which may reflect a read error. The CDR3 nucleotides read TGTGCCAGCAGCTATCCGGGAACTTACGGGCAGTACTTC. Its translation: CASSYPGTYGQYF. This chain joins TRBV13 and TRBJ2-7, with D possibly being TRBD2 (5 bases). CDR3 length equals 13 residues. Germline V lookup: CDR1 PRHDT, CDR2 FYEKMQ (reference sequence).

V and J are TRBV5-6 and TRBJ2-4; 7 bases map to TRBD1. The J call is doubtful: the DNA matches TRBJ2-7 better. CDR3 length: 12 amino acids. From germline, CDR1 is SGHDT and CDR2 YYEEEE. In nucleotides, the CDR3 is TGTGCCAGCAGCTCGGACAGGAGCGAGCAGTACTTC. This codes for CASSSDRSEQYF.

The rearrangement uses TRBV28 and TRBJ2-7, with a tentative D call TRBD2 (6 bases). This CDR3 spans 12 amino acids. V dropped 7 bases and J dropped 4 bases, with 11 bases sitting between them. Germline values: CDR1 MDHEN, CDR2 SYDVKM. CDR3 in amino acids: CASTEEGYEQYF. CDR3 nucleotide sequence: TGTGCCAGCACTGAGGAGGGTTACGAGCAGTACTTC.

The chain combines TRBV4-1 with TRBJ2-3; D might be TRBD2 (5 bases). Trimming removed 1 base from V and 2 bases from J, with 10 bases in between. In germline, CDR1 is MGHRA, CDR2 YSYEKL. The CDR3 has 15 amino acids. CDR3 in amino acids: CASSQGIGVTDTQYF. Here the CDR3 DNA reads TGCGCCAGCAGCCAAGGGATCGGGGTCACAGATACGCAGTATTTT.

The gene calls are TRBV11-2 and TRBJ2-6, with D perhaps being TRBD1 or TRBD2 (6 bases each). CDR1 and CDR2 from the germline V gene are SGHAT and FQNNGV. This CDR3 comprises 19 residues. V lost 6 bases to trimming and J lost 0 bases, with 21 bases between them. The chain's CDR3 is CASSHWGAGISSGANVLTF. CDR3 coding DNA: TGTGCCAGCAGTCACTGGGGGGCAGGGATTAGCTCTGGGGCCAACGTCCTGACTTTC.

This clonotype was detected a few times. The rearrangement uses TRBV7-2 and TRBJ2-5; D remains ambiguous. The ends were cut back, 3 bases at V and 5 bases at J, with 19 bases in the middle. The CDR3 sequence is 16 residues long. Germline V gene data show CDR1 as SGHTA and CDR2 as FQGNSA. As DNA, the CDR3 is TGTGCCAGCAGCTTTGGTACTGGCGGCCAGTGGGAGACCCAGTACTTC. Amino acids: CASSFGTGGQWETQYF.

Here the CDR3 reads CSARDRLLAGVKYNEQFF. The DNA of the CDR3 is TGCAGTGCTAGAGATCGGCTCCTAGCGGGGGTAAAATACAATGAGCAGTTCTTC. The chain combines TRBV20-1 with TRBJ2-1; 10 nucleotides match TRBD2. Germline CDR1 is DFQATT and CDR2 is SNEGSKA (reference sequence). V trimming: 0 bases; J trimming: 4 bases; junction bases outside the gene matches: 12. The CDR3 covers 18 residues.

The V and J genes are TRBV20-1 and TRBJ1-2; D call uncertain. The CDR3 spans 9 residues. In germline, CDR1 is DFQATT, CDR2 SNEGSKA (reference sequence). V shed 6 bases and J shed 7 bases, with 6 bases lying between them. CDR3 sequence (DNA): TGCAGTGCCGGGGTTGGCTACACCTTC. Amino acid sequence: CSAGVGYTF.

The V gene is TRBV29-1, the J gene TRBJ2-7, with D uncertain. The DNA end is more similar to TRBJ2-5, so the J call may be wrong. Germline lookup yields CDR1 SQVTM and CDR2 ANQGSEA. CDR3 length: 12 residues. This chain's CDR3 is CSTTKGSETQYF. The CDR3 DNA sequence: TGCAGTACGACAAAGGGTTCGGAGACCCAGTACTTC.